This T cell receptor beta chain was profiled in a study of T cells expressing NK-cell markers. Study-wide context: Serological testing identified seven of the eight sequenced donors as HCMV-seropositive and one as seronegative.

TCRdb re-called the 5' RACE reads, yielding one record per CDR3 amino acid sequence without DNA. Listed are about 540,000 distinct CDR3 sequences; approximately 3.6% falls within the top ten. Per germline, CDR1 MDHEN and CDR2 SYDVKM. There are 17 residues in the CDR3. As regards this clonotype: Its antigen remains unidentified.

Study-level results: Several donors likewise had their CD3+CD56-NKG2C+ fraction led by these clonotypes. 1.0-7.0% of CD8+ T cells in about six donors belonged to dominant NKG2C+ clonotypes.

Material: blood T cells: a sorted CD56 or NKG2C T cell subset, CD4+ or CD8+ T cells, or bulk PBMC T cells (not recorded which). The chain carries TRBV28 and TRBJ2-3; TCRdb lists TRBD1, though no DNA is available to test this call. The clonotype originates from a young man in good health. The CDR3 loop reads CASSFPFTDSGTDTQYF.